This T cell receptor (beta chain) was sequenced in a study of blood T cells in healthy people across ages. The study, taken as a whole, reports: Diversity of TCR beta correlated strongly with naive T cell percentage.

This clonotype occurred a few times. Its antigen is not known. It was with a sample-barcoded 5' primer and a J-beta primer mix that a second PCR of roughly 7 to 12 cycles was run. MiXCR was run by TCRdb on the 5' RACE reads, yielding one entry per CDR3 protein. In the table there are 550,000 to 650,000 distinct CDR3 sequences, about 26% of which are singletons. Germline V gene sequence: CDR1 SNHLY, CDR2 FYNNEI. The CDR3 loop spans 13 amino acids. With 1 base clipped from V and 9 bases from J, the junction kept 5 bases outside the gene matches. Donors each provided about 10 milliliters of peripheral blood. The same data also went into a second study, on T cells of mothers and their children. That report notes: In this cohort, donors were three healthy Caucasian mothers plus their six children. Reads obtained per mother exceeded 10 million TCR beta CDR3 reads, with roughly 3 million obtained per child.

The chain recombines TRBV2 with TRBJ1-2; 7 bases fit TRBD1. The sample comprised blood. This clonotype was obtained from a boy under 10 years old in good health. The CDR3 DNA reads TGTGCCAGCAGTGAAGGACAGGGCTCGAGCTACACCTTC. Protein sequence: CASSEGQGSSYTF.